In its sample, the clone carrying this T cell receptor beta chain was seen many times. Germline V gives CDR1 MNHEY, CDR2 SVGAGI. The CDR3 sequence is 16 residues long. From the PCR reads, TCRdb called clonotypes with MiXCR, one entry per CDR3 protein. Of approximately 18,000 distinct CDR3 sequences listed, under 60% are singletons. The data are from a study of CD4 and CD8 cells across lung adenocarcinoma regions. The genes are TRBV6-5 and TRBJ2-1, with 9 nucleotides matching TRBD1. The J call may be incorrect, as the DNA end agrees better with TRBJ2-5. Sequencing used CD8+ T cells from the center of a lung tumor. The TCR comes from a female donor with lung adenocarcinoma. The CD4 and CD8 labels of this study may be unreliable. CDR3 bases: TGTGCCAGCAGTTCCTCCCCCGGGACAGGGAGTGAGACCCAGTACTTC. Amino acid sequence: CASSSSPGTGSETQYF.